Given below is one T cell receptor (beta chain) in context. Its antigen remains unidentified. At the DNA level, this CDR3 is encoded by other sequences in the same sample as well. Generated by immunoSEQ multiplex PCR, the TCRdb table keeps only in-frame clones and is missing some. Of 95,000 to 130,000 clones in the sample, 80% to 90% were seen once. These data are taken from a study of T cell responses to AZD1222 COVID-19 vaccine. Study-wide background: It was second doses at about 4 or about 12 weeks that were pooled. Findings of the study overall: There were mostly white British donors and more females than males, and clonal diversity was possibly underestimated. Mapped onto spike, vaccine-associated CD4 TCRs spanned it and were dominant at 160-218 and 743-854.

This specimen consisted of peripheral blood, obtained on day 0 of AZD1222 vaccination. The receptor's source is an adult in good health.

The CDR3 spells CASSIGLAGGREQYF. In nucleotides, the CDR3 is TGTGCCAGCAGCATTGGACTAGCGGGGGGGCGCGAGCAGTACTTC. The rearrangement joins TRBV7-2 to TRBJ2-7, with 15 bases aligning to TRBD2. The CDR3 length is 15 residues. Germline V gene data show CDR1 as SGHTA and CDR2 as FQGNSA. V lost 5 bases to trimming and J lost 6 bases; unmatched junction nucleotides: 5.